These 2 T cell receptor beta chains originate from one sample sequenced in a study of siplizumab effects on memory and regulatory T cells. Method: immunoSEQ multiplex PCR; TCRdb's copy keeps in-frame clones and lacks some. The sample carries approximately 94,000 clones, about 94% recorded once. The specimen was non-Treg CD4+ T cells sorted from blood. The origin of the receptors is a human donor in good health.

The genes are TRBV5-1 and TRBJ2-1, with TRBD2 matching over 10 bases. The CDR3 extends over 16 amino acids. CDR1 is SGHRS and CDR2 is YFSETQ in the germline V gene. The junction had 10 bases not matched to a gene; V was cut back by 4 bases and J by 6 bases. In DNA form, the CDR3 reads TGCGCCAGCAGCCCCCCTAGCGGGAGCTTTTCCAATGAGCAGTTCTTC. Its translation: CASSPPSGSFSNEQFF.

V gene TRBV6-1 combines with J gene TRBJ2-5; possibly TRBD1 or TRBD2 for D (5 bases each). V lost 7 bases to trimming and J lost 5 bases, with 17 bases between them. Per germline, CDR1 MNHNS and CDR2 SASEGT. The CDR3 totals 14 residues. Here the CDR3 reads CASTSGGVGETQYF. CDR3 in DNA: TGTGCCAGCACTTCTGGGGGAGTAGGCGAGACCCAGTACTTC.